This TCR beta chain comes out of a study of shared clonotypes between healthy human individuals. General study results and limits: Since donors were few, the genetic and exposure-history diversity represented was limited.

CDR3 length equals 15 residues. Trimming took off 4 bases at V and 3 bases at J, with 15 bases between the two ends. Germline V CDR1 and CDR2: SGHAT, FQDESV (reference sequence). This clone was counted a few times. Its specificity is not known. TCRdb keeps only in-frame clones here, not all; method: immunoSEQ multiplex PCR. The data hold hundreds of thousands of clones, with around 75% observed a single time. The clonotype originates from a woman aged 35 to 49 in good health. Some clones in this sample may be carry-over from other donors' samples. V gene TRBV11-1 combines with J gene TRBJ2-5, with D perhaps matching TRBD1 (5 bases). Sequenced input: PBMCs. This CDR3 reads CASSSQSTVEETQYF. In nucleotides, the CDR3 is TGTGCCAGCAGCTCACAGTCGACAGTAGAAGAGACCCAGTACTTC. Full variable domain (outside the CDR3, taken from reference TRBV11-1 and TRBJ2-5): EAEVAQSPRYKITEKSQAVAFWCDPISGHATLYWYRQILGQGPELLVQFQDESVVDDSQLPKDRFSAERLKGVDSTLKIQPAELGDSAMYLCASSSQSTVEETQYFGPGTRLLVL.